This T cell receptor (beta chain) was found in a study of cytomegalovirus exposure and HLA in healthy donors. Primers included in the PCR were 60 Vbeta and 13 Jbeta primers. TCRdb keeps only in-frame clones here, not all; method: immunoSEQ multiplex PCR. The sample carries some 150,000 clones, around three quarters recorded once. This CDR3 region has 15 residues. CDR1 is LNHDA and CDR2 is SQIVND in the germline V gene (reference sequence). The V and J ends lost 3 bases and 3 bases, in that order; junction bases with no gene match: 7. This clone was detected once. This TCR was sampled from a woman between 45 and 65 years old in good health and CMV-seronegative. The chain couples TRBV19 to TRBJ1-1; 7 bases map to TRBD1. Sequencing was done on a sample of PBMCs. CDR3 sequence reads: CASSIGAGQYTEAFF. CDR3 in DNA: TGTGCCAGTAGTATCGGCGCGGGACAGTACACTGAAGCTTTCTTT.